This note documents a single T cell receptor (beta chain) sequence. This table comes from immunoSEQ multiplex PCR, and its TCRdb copy is limited to in-frame clones, with some not included. The sample has about 99,000 clones, approximately 87% seen once. The data are from a study of blood T cell repertoires in COVID-19. On the study more broadly: Sources were T cells, B-cell-depleted T cells, or PBMCs; the material itself was cDNA or gDNA.

There are 15 residues in the CDR3. Germline CDR1 and CDR2: SGHRS and YFSETQ. V lost 2 bases to trimming and J lost 5 bases; unmatched junction nucleotides: 3. The clonotype comes from a man aged 50 to 59 with acute or convalescent COVID-19. The chain has TRBV5-1 and TRBJ2-1; 11 nucleotides align to TRBD2. Input material: peripheral blood. CDR3: CASSFTGLADNEQFF. DNA for the CDR3: TGCGCCAGCAGCTTCACGGGACTAGCGGACAATGAGCAGTTCTTC.